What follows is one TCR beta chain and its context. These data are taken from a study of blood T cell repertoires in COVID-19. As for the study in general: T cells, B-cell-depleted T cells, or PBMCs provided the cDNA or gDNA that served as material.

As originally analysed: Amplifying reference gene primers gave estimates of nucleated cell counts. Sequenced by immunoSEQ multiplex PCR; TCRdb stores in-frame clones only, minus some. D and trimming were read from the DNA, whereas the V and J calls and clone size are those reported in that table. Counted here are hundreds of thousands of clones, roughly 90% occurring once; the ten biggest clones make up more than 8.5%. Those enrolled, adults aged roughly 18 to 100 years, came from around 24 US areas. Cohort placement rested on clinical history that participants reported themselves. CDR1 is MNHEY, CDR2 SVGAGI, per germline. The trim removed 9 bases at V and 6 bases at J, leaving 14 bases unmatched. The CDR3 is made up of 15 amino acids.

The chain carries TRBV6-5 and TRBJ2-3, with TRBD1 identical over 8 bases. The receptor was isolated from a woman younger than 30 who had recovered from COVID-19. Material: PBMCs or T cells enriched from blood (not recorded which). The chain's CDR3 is CASRRGRNGGDTQYF. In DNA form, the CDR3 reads TGTGCCAGTCGCAGGGGGCGCAACGGTGGGGATACGCAGTATTTT.